The source of this T cell receptor beta chain is a study of human T cells and chemical hapten exposure. This CDR3 is built from 13 residues. CDR1 is SNHLY and CDR2 is FYNNEI in the germline V gene. V lost 7 bases to trimming and J lost 1 base, with 10 bases between them. In TCRdb, the RACE reads were re-called with MiXCR into one record per CDR3 protein. The sample yields under 450,000 distinct CDR3 sequences, more than 4.5% seen once. Time point noted: patch test 1, 2 weeks after DPC sensitization. Regarding treatment: therapeutic diphenylcyclopropenone sensitization with weekly scalp DPC. This clonotype was detected only a few times.

V is TRBV2 and J is TRBJ1-1; D is ambiguous. The source material was whole blood, sampled in connection with sensitization to the hapten diphenylcyclopropenone (DPC). The sequence came from a woman aged 45-65 years with alopecia areata. Some clones in this sample may be carry-over from other donors' samples. The CDR3 region has the DNA TGTGCCAGCATTTTCGGGTCGAACACTGAAGCTTTCTTT. It encodes CASIFGSNTEAFF.